The 32 T cell receptor beta chains given below trace back to one sample, sequenced in a study of blood T cells in healthy people across ages (dated by TCRdb to 2015 to 2017). Libraries were constructed by 5' RACE. TCRdb shows the sequencer as Illumina HiSeq 2500. A second about 7 to 12 cycle PCR used a sample-barcoded 5' primer and a J-beta primer mix. The public sequencing data were trimmed at Q25 with fastp and processed into clonotypes with MiXCR by TCRdb, which kept only in-frame beta chains. Under each unique CDR3 protein, matching rows form one entry showing the most common genes and DNA. The sample table lists about 320,000 distinct CDR3 sequences, roughly 26% of them with a count of one. The ten largest clones capture 29% of the sample. Sequenced sample: blood. These receptors all come from a woman between 65 and 79 years old in good health.

This clonotype came up a few times. V usage is TRBV6-1 and J usage is TRBJ2-7; the D is unclear. The CDR3 is 14 amino acids. Trimming removed 5 bases at V and 0 bases at J, with 11 bases between. Germline CDR1 MNHNS, CDR2 SASEGT. The CDR3 reads CASSRQAGSYEQYF. Written as DNA, the CDR3 is TGTGCCAGCAGTAGGCAGGCCGGCTCCTACGAGCAGTACTTC.

In this sample, this clonotype turned up a few times. The CDR3 bases are TGCAGCGTGCCGAACCAGGGGACTGAAGCTTTCTTT. Translating it yields CSVPNQGTEAFF. The genes are TRBV29-1 and TRBJ1-1; tentatively, D is TRBD1 (6 bases). The CDR3 extends over 12 amino acids. Per the germline V gene, CDR1 is SQVTM and CDR2 is ANQGSEA. The germline V and J ends were trimmed by 6 bases and 5 bases, with 13 bases remaining between them.

The sample holds a few counts of this clonotype. The V and J genes are TRBV9 and TRBJ2-5; D remains unclear. V lost 0 bases and J lost 2, with 11 bases in between. This CDR3 spans 15 amino acids. Germline V gives CDR1 SGDLS, CDR2 YYNGEE. CDR3 DNA: TGTGCCAGCAGCGTAGCTATTGGCAGACAAGAGACCCAGTACTTC. Its translation is CASSVAIGRQETQYF.

In this sample, this clonotype turned up a few times. This chain connects TRBV27 to TRBJ2-5; 7 positions match TRBD2. The J call may be wrong; the DNA end is better matched by TRBJ2-1. The germline V gene encodes CDR1 MNHEY and CDR2 SMNVEV (reference sequence). This CDR3 is 14 amino acids long. CDR3 DNA sequence: TGTGCCAGCATCCCTAGCGGTGGGGCGGATGAGCAGTTCTTC. It translates to CASIPSGGADEQFF.

This clonotype was observed a few times. The chain is built from TRBV28 and TRBJ2-1, with D unresolved. CDR3 length: 15 amino acids. Trimming pared 4 bases from V and 12 bases from J, leaving 22 bases between. Germline CDR1 and CDR2: MDHEN and SYDVKM. CDR3 sequence (DNA): TGTGCCAGCAGTTCCCGTCTTAGATCCCCAATCGGGCAGTTCTTC. This gives the protein CASSSRLRSPIGQFF.

This chain joins TRBV27 and TRBJ2-7; D unresolved. The germline V gene encodes CDR1 MNHEY and CDR2 SMNVEV (reference sequence). V was pared by 3 bases and J by 0 bases, with 12 bases between. The CDR3 runs to 15 residues. In DNA, the CDR3 is TGTGCCAGCAGTTTTAAGATCCTTGGCTCCTACGAGCAGTACTTC. Translating it yields CASSFKILGSYEQYF.

This rearrangement joins TRBV20-1 to TRBJ2-5; TRBD2 agrees at 7 bases. The CDR3 is 13 amino acids. V was pared by 5 bases and J by 11 bases, with 14 bases of the junction left unmatched. Per germline, CDR1 DFQATT and CDR2 SNEGSKA (reference sequence). The CDR3 protein is CSARREGLKEQYF. The DNA for the CDR3 is TGCAGTGCTCGTAGGGAGGGCCTGAAGGAGCAGTACTTC.

The chain joins TRBV5-1 to TRBJ2-1, with 7 bases that match TRBD2. With 0 bases clipped from V and 6 bases from J, the junction kept 3 bases outside the gene matches. The CDR3 totals 14 residues. CDR1 is SGHRS and CDR2 is YFSETQ in the germline V gene. The DNA for the CDR3 is TGCGCCAGCAGCTTGGGCGGGAGCGGCAATGAGCAGTTCTTC. Residues: CASSLGGSGNEQFF. Using reference TRBV5-1 and TRBJ2-1 for the parts outside the CDR3, the full variable domain is KAGVTQTPRYLIKTRGQQVTLSCSPISGHRSVSWYQQTPGQGLQFLFEYFSETQRNKGNFPGRFSGRQFSNSRSEMNVSTLELGDSALYLCASSLGGSGNEQFFGPGTRLTVL.

This clonotype has a count of ten or more. This sequence joins TRBV9 and TRBJ2-3; perhaps TRBD2 as D (6 bases). With 0 bases removed from V and 4 bases from J, the gap between germline ends came to 12 bases. The germline gives CDR1 SGDLS, CDR2 YYNGEE. This CDR3 is built from 15 residues. The CDR3 bases are TGTGCCAGCAGCGTAGAAGGGAGGTATTCAGATACGCAGTATTTT. This gives the protein CASSVEGRYSDTQYF. The full variable domain, in which reference TRBV9 and TRBJ2-3 provide the parts outside the CDR3, is DSGVTQTPKHLITATGQRVTLRCSPRSGDLSVYWYQQSLDQGLQFLIQYYNGEERAKGNILERFSAQQFPDLHSELNLSSLELGDSALYFCASSVEGRYSDTQYFGPGTRLTVL.

The CDR3 coding sequence is TGCAGTGCTAGTGGAGGGGGCCCCTACACCTTC. Translated, it gives CSASGGGPYTF. The chain is built from TRBV20-1 and TRBJ1-2; 7 bases agree with TRBD1. Germline V lookup: CDR1 DFQATT, CDR2 SNEGSKA (reference sequence). Trimming removed 3 bases from V and 10 bases from J; junction bases left unmatched: 5. CDR3 size: 11 residues.

This clonotype was seen more than once but under ten times. This chain uses TRBV29-1 with TRBJ2-5; TRBD1 matches at 10 bases. Near its end, the DNA agrees better with TRBJ2-1, so the J call may be wrong. The CDR3 contains 15 residues. The germline V gene has CDR1 SQVTM and CDR2 ANQGSEA. CDR3 bases: TGCAGCGCCCGGGACAGGGGCGCAATCCACAATGAGCAGTTCTTC. It yields the protein CSARDRGAIHNEQFF.

This clonotype was observed a handful of times. The chain recombines TRBV20-1 with TRBJ2-5, with 11 bases aligning to TRBD2. This CDR3 spans 14 amino acids. Germline values: CDR1 DFQATT, CDR2 SNEGSKA (reference sequence). Losses at the gene ends were 7 bases for V and 7 bases for J; bases not matched to a gene: 11. CDR3 nucleotide sequence: TGCAGTGTTAGTATGCTAGCGGGAGGAGGGACCCAGTACTTC. Translated, it gives CSVSMLAGGGTQYF.

The chain couples TRBV3-1 to TRBJ1-3; D is uncertain. The CDR3 runs to 14 residues. V gave up 4 bases and J gave up 4 bases, with 11 bases separating them. Germline CDR1 is LGHDT and CDR2 is YNNKEL (reference sequence). CDR3 DNA: TGTGCCAGCAGCCGACTCGATAGAGGAAACACCATATATTTT. Translation gives CASSRLDRGNTIYF.

The table lists this clonotype with a few counts. The genes are TRBV4-3 and TRBJ2-6; no firm D call. CDR1 and CDR2 (germline): LGHNA, YSLEER. CDR3 length: 17 residues. V dropped 0 bases and J dropped 2 bases, with 11 bases sitting between them. CDR3: CASSQDLQVAGANVLTF. CDR3 nucleotides: TGCGCCAGCAGCCAAGATCTTCAGGTAGCTGGGGCCAACGTCCTGACTTTC.

In this sample, this clonotype turned up many times. The chain couples TRBV7-2 to TRBJ2-1; 8 bases are a match to TRBD2. CDR1 and CDR2 from the germline V gene are SGHTA and FQGNSA. CDR3 length: 13 amino acids. V shed 0 bases, J shed 14 bases, and the junction held 6 bases outside the gene matches. The CDR3 is CASSLAPLTSEFF. CDR3 nucleotide sequence: TGTGCCAGCAGCTTAGCCCCGTTGACTAGCGAGTTCTTC.

The CDR3 loop is CSARGRHPSLETQYF. CDR3 nucleotide sequence: TGCAGTGCTAGAGGACGGCACCCCTCCTTAGAGACCCAGTACTTC. The V gene is TRBV20-1, the J gene TRBJ2-5; D call uncertain. Per germline, CDR1 DFQATT and CDR2 SNEGSKA (reference sequence). This CDR3 spans 15 amino acids. V lost 1 base and J lost 4, with 16 bases in between.

The chain is built from TRBV12-3 or TRBV12-4 and TRBJ2-3; 9 bases map to TRBD2. V shed 1 base and J 9 bases; nucleotides not matched to a gene: 14. The CDR3 runs to 17 residues. The CDR3 DNA reads as TGTGCCAGCAGTTTAGAGGGTAGCGGGAGCTCCAAAGCAACGCAGTATTTT. This sequence encodes CASSLEGSGSSKATQYF.

This clonotype was observed a few times. This chain connects TRBV7-9 to TRBJ2-7; the D gene could be TRBD1 or TRBD2 (5 bases each). In germline, CDR1 is SEHNR, CDR2 FQNEAQ (reference sequence). Trimming took 3 bases from V and 1 from J, leaving 22 bases between them. The CDR3 spans 18 residues. The CDR3 nucleotides read TGTGCCAGCAGCTTGAGGCGGGCCACAGGAACATTATCCTACGAGCAGTACTTC. Translating it yields CASSLRRATGTLSYEQYF.

Of note for this clonotype: The junction and the germline gene differ at one end; a read error may be behind it. The chain is built from TRBV5-1 and TRBJ2-3, with D possibly matching TRBD1 (6 bases). CDR3 length: 14 amino acids. The germline CDR1 and CDR2 sequences are SGHRS and YFSETQ. CDR3 DNA sequence: TGCGCCGGCAGGGGCCCAGGGAGCACAGATACGCAGTATTTT. This sequence encodes CAGRGPGSTDTQYF.

This clonotype has only a few counts. This rearrangement joins TRBV10-3 to TRBJ1-5, with 10 bases identical to TRBD1. The V gene end was trimmed by 5 bases and the J gene end by 2 bases; junction bases not matched to a gene: 3. The germline V gene has CDR1 ENHRY and CDR2 SYGVKD. The CDR3 is made up of 15 amino acids. The CDR3 DNA sequence: TGTGCCATCAGTCCCGGGACAGGGGGCAATCAGCCCCAGCATTTT. This translates into CAISPGTGGNQPQHF.

This clonotype was picked up a small number of times. The chain employs TRBV27 and TRBJ1-1; D is ambiguous. V lost 7 bases, J lost 1 base, and 19 bases lay in between. This CDR3 region has 16 residues. Germline V gene sequence: CDR1 MNHEY, CDR2 SMNVEV (reference sequence). CDR3 in amino acids: CASTTAGRKSNTEAFF. The DNA for the CDR3 is TGTGCCAGCACCACCGCCGGCCGGAAATCGAACACTGAAGCTTTCTTT.

This CDR3 reads CASSLVSGEAEAFF. For the CDR3, the DNA is TGTGCCAGCAGTTTGGTCTCAGGGGAGGCTGAAGCTTTCTTT. The genes are TRBV28 and TRBJ1-1; D may be TRBD1 (6 bases). This CDR3 has 14 residues. Germline V lookup: CDR1 MDHEN, CDR2 SYDVKM. Trimming took 3 bases from V and 6 from J, leaving 14 bases between them.

The CDR3 reads CASSLGGVRITDTQYF. CDR3 sequence (DNA): TGTGCCAGCAGCTTAGGGGGGGTTAGGATCACAGATACGCAGTATTTT. The rearrangement joins TRBV7-2 to TRBJ2-3; D may be TRBD2 (6 bases). Per germline, CDR1 SGHTA and CDR2 FQGNSA. The CDR3 runs 16 residues. Trimming took 1 base from V and 2 from J, leaving 13 bases between them.

This clonotype was seen a handful of times. The genes are TRBV20-1 and TRBJ1-6; D is perhaps TRBD1 (5 bases). This CDR3 is built from 15 residues. V was trimmed by 3 bases and J by 5 bases, leaving 14 bases between them. Germline V gene data show CDR1 as DFQATT and CDR2 as SNEGSKA (reference sequence). CDR3 protein: CSARVAGRNNSPLHF. The CDR3 region has the DNA TGCAGTGCTAGGGTCGCGGGACGGAATAATTCACCCCTCCACTTT.

This clonotype was seen more than once but under ten times. The CDR3 here is CASSLTGASTGELFF. For the CDR3, the DNA is TGTGCCAGCAGCTTAACAGGGGCCAGCACCGGGGAGCTGTTTTTT. The genes are TRBV9 and TRBJ2-2, with 7 bases aligning to TRBD1. The length of the CDR3 is 15 residues. Germline loops: CDR1 SGDLS, CDR2 YYNGEE. V trimming: 4 bases; J trimming: 4 bases; junction bases outside the gene matches: 7. Combining the CDR3 with reference TRBV9 and TRBJ2-2 gives the whole variable domain DSGVTQTPKHLITATGQRVTLRCSPRSGDLSVYWYQQSLDQGLQFLIQYYNGEERAKGNILERFSAQQFPDLHSELNLSSLELGDSALYFCASSLTGASTGELFFGEGSRLTVL.

The J gene is TRBJ1-1, the V gene TRBV6-5, with 7 nucleotides matching TRBD1. J gave up 3 bases and V 0 bases, and 13 bases lay outside the gene matches. This CDR3 has 18 amino acids. Germline assignment: CDR1 MNHEY and CDR2 SVGAGI. CDR3 DNA sequence: TGTGCCAGCAGTTACTCGAGAAGAAGGGGGCGCGATTACACTGAAGCTTTCTTT. This encodes CASSYSRRRGRDYTEAFF.

The chain recombines TRBV7-3 with TRBJ1-1, with 8 positions matching TRBD1. CDR1 is SGHTA, CDR2 FQGTGA, per germline. The CDR3 is 16 residues long. The junction had 7 bases not matched to a gene; V was cut back by 3 bases and J by 1 base. The DNA for the CDR3 is TGTGCCAGCAGCTTGACCCCAGGGGGCAAGAACACTGAAGCTTTCTTT. This translates into CASSLTPGGKNTEAFF.

J is TRBJ1-2 and V is TRBV5-1; 9 nucleotides match TRBD1. CDR3 size: 14 residues. V was clipped by 4 bases and J by 6 bases; unmatched bases: 7. CDR1 is SGHRS and CDR2 is YFSETQ in the germline V gene. The CDR3 reads CASSADRGRDGYTF. CDR3 nucleotide sequence: TGCGCCAGCAGCGCCGACAGGGGGAGGGATGGCTACACCTTC.

CDR3 nucleotides: TGCAGCGTCGGGGGGCGTTTCACAGATACGCAGTATTTT. Translating gives CSVGGRFTDTQYF. V usage is TRBV29-1 and J usage is TRBJ2-3; a possible D gene is TRBD2 (7 bases). V was cut by 6 bases and J by 2 bases, with 12 bases left in between. CDR3 length equals 13 residues. Germline lookup yields CDR1 SQVTM and CDR2 ANQGSEA.

In its sample, this clonotype was seen a few times. The DNA is left out, because the CDR3 cannot be placed on it with certainty; the CDR3 is given as TCRdb lists it. CDR3: CSVRQGDYGCTF. This chain uses TRBV20-1 with TRBJ1-2; the DNA was not compared with TRBD1, the D call given in the table. Looked up from germline, CDR1 is DFQATT and CDR2 is SNEGSKA (reference sequence). 12 amino acids form the CDR3, both terminal residues included.

This clonotype was detected ten times or more. The chain links TRBV29-1 to TRBJ2-7, with TRBD1 matching over 9 bases. Germline CDR1 reads SQVTM; CDR2 reads ANQGSEA. This CDR3 contains 12 residues. V trimming: 1 base; J trimming: 5 bases; junction bases outside the gene matches: 0. The CDR3 sequence is CSVEGQGDEQYF. As DNA, the CDR3 is TGCAGCGTTGAAGGACAGGGGGACGAGCAGTACTTC.

J is TRBJ2-3 and V is TRBV29-1; 11 bases are a match to TRBD2. The junction had 10 bases not matched to a gene; V was cut back by 4 bases and J by 1 base. Per the germline V gene, CDR1 is SQVTM and CDR2 is ANQGSEA. CDR3 length equals 17 residues. The CDR3 protein is CSVAGGLAVKGTDTQYF. As DNA, the CDR3 is TGCAGCGTTGCAGGGGGACTAGCGGTAAAAGGCACAGATACGCAGTATTTT.